A single sample is the source of the 18 T cell receptor beta chains below, sequenced in a study of cytomegalovirus exposure and HLA in healthy donors. The PCR was carried out with 60 Vbeta primers and 13 Jbeta primers. Some clones are missing from TCRdb's copy, which holds only in-frame ones; the method was immunoSEQ multiplex PCR. The listing records over 100,000 clones. Sequenced sample: PBMCs. All receptors come from a young man in good health and CMV-seronegative.

This rearrangement joins TRBV28 to TRBJ1-1; tentative D call: TRBD1 (6 bases). The CDR3 covers 14 residues. Germline loops: CDR1 MDHEN, CDR2 SYDVKM. Trimming shortened V by 2 bases and J by 1 base, and 8 bases separated the two germline ends. The CDR3 DNA reads TGTGCCAGCAGTTTAACAGGGCGGAACACTGAAGCTTTCTTT. This translates into CASSLTGRNTEAFF.

This chain links TRBV5-1 with TRBJ1-2, with D maybe TRBD1 (5 bases). Germline V gene lookup returns CDR1 SGHRS and CDR2 YFSETQ. Trimming removed 4 bases at V and 2 bases at J, with 18 bases between. This CDR3 has 16 amino acids. CDR3 loop: CASSLDPGGGNYGYTF. CDR3 bases: TGCGCCAGCAGCCTTGACCCGGGGGGAGGAAACTATGGCTACACCTTC.

This chain uses TRBV5-1 with TRBJ2-7; D is possibly TRBD1 (6 bases). The CDR3 sequence is 15 residues long. CDR1 and CDR2 from the germline V gene are SGHRS and YFSETQ. Trimming cost V 0 bases and J 5 bases, with 15 bases left between them. Here the CDR3 DNA reads TGCGCCAGCAGCTTGGTTGGGGGCCGCCTGGACGAGCAGTACTTC. Protein: CASSLVGGRLDEQYF.

The chain is built from TRBV5-1 and TRBJ2-5; 12 bases line up with TRBD2. The germline CDR1 and CDR2 sequences are SGHRS and YFSETQ. This CDR3 comprises 18 residues. With V trimmed by 4 bases and J by 1 base, 11 bases remained unmatched. The CDR3 DNA is TGCGCCAGCAGCCAAAACCCTGGGACTAGCGGGCCCCAAGAGACCCAGTACTTC. It translates to CASSQNPGTSGPQETQYF.

The chain couples TRBV5-4 to TRBJ2-7; D may be TRBD2 (6 bases). The CDR3 is 14 amino acids. V lost 4 bases to trimming and J lost 8 bases, with 19 bases between them. Germline V lookup: CDR1 SGHNT, CDR2 YYREEE (reference sequence). The CDR3 DNA reads TGTGCCAGCAGCCTGGGCGGTCTAGCGAACAAGCAGTACTTC. Translated: CASSLGGLANKQYF.

By frequency, this clone registers medium-sized. The J gene is TRBJ2-7, the V gene TRBV11-2; maybe TRBD1 (5 bases). The CDR3 totals 14 residues. The germline V gene has CDR1 SGHAT and CDR2 FQNNGV. V was trimmed by 2 bases and J by 5 bases, leaving 13 bases between them. The CDR3 coding sequence is TGTGCCAGCAGCTTACTGCTCAGGGTCCACGAGCAGTACTTC. It yields the protein CASSLLLRVHEQYF.

V gene TRBV7-8 combines with J gene TRBJ2-5; no clear D. With the DNA end fitting TRBJ2-7 better, the J assignment may be wrong. In germline, CDR1 is SGHVS, CDR2 FQNEAQ. This CDR3 comprises 13 residues. The CDR3 is CASSPLSSYEQYF. DNA for the CDR3: TGTGCCAGCAGTCCGTTGAGCTCCTACGAGCAGTACTTC.

The chain couples TRBV6-5 to TRBJ1-1; no reliable D call. This CDR3 has 14 residues. Trimming left V 2 bases short and J 1 base short, with 8 bases between. CDR1 and CDR2 (germline): MNHEY, SVGAGI. The CDR3 here is CASSYGLGNTEAFF. In DNA form, the CDR3 reads TGTGCCAGCAGTTACGGGCTGGGGAACACTGAAGCTTTCTTT.

The chain uses TRBV7-8 and TRBJ2-3, with a possible D match to TRBD2 (6 bases). The germline CDR1 and CDR2 sequences are SGHVS and FQNEAQ. V was pared by 5 bases and J by 0 bases, with 21 bases between. The length of the CDR3 is 18 residues. The CDR3 DNA follows: TGTGCCAGCAGCCCGGGGGAGAAGGCTCTTGTGAGCACAGATACGCAGTATTTT. It yields the protein CASSPGEKALVSTDTQYF.

V usage is TRBV29-1 and J usage is TRBJ1-1; no clear D gene. Germline V CDR1 and CDR2: SQVTM, ANQGSEA. The CDR3 spans 15 residues. With 4 bases removed from V and 0 bases from J, the gap between germline ends came to 15 bases. CDR3 coding DNA: TGCAGCGTTGGGTCTCCGCTGCCTATGAACACTGAAGCTTTCTTT. The encoded protein is CSVGSPLPMNTEAFF.

This rearrangement joins TRBV5-6 to TRBJ1-1, with D possibly being TRBD1 (5 bases). Looked up from germline, CDR1 is SGHDT and CDR2 is YYEEEE. CDR3 length: 15 amino acids. Deletions cut 0 bases from V and 0 bases from J, with 9 bases between. Here the CDR3 reads CASSLDPGLNTEAFF. DNA of the CDR3: TGTGCCAGCAGCTTGGACCCAGGGTTGAACACTGAAGCTTTCTTT.

Notes on this clone: Other DNA sequences of this sample code for an identical CDR3. The chain recombines TRBV7-3 with TRBJ1-1, with D perhaps TRBD1 (5 bases). Germline CDR1 is SGHTA and CDR2 is FQGTGA. The CDR3 has 13 amino acids. V was cut by 5 bases and J by 1 base, with 8 bases left in between. DNA of the CDR3: TGTGCCAGCAGCCTACAGGAGAACACTGAAGCTTTCTTT. This translates into CASSLQENTEAFF. Supplemented by reference TRBV7-3 and TRBJ1-1, the full variable domain reads GAGVSQTPSNKVTEKGKYVELRCDPISGHTALYWYRQSLGQGPEFLIYFQGTGAADDSGLPNDRFFAVRPEGSVSTLKIQRTERGDSAVYLCASSLQENTEAFFGQGTRLTVV.

The rearrangement links TRBV6-6 to TRBJ2-7; the match to TRBD1 covers 11 bases. From germline, CDR1 is MNHNY and CDR2 SVGAGI (reference sequence). V lost 2 bases, J lost 5 bases, and 2 bases stayed unmatched. The CDR3 sequence is 14 residues long. CDR3 DNA: TGTGCCAGCAGTTACGGGACAGGGGGGAACGAGCAGTACTTC. As protein: CASSYGTGGNEQYF.

The V call is TRBV4-1, the J call TRBJ1-2; D gene ambiguous. Germline lookup yields CDR1 MGHRA and CDR2 YSYEKL. The CDR3 extends over 13 amino acids. The ends were cut back, 6 bases at V and 3 bases at J, with 11 bases in the middle. For the CDR3, the DNA is TGCGCCAGCAGAGGAAGTGGGCACTATGGCTACACCTTC. It translates to CASRGSGHYGYTF.

This sequence joins TRBV18 and TRBJ1-2; no clear D gene. The V end was cut by 0 bases, the J end by 2 bases, with 4 bases between. The CDR3 length is 13 residues. Germline CDR1 KGHSH, CDR2 LQKENI. CDR3 sequence reads: CASSPPANYGYTF. The CDR3 nucleotides are TGTGCCAGCTCACCACCAGCAAACTATGGCTACACCTTC.

The J gene is TRBJ2-2, the V gene TRBV5-1, with D unresolved. The V and J ends lost 1 base and 5 bases respectively, with 9 bases between them. Germline assignment: CDR1 SGHRS and CDR2 YFSETQ. This CDR3 comprises 14 residues. The chain's CDR3 is CASSLLAETGELFF. CDR3 nucleotides: TGCGCCAGCAGCTTGTTAGCAGAGACCGGGGAGCTGTTTTTT.

The chain carries TRBV6-1 and TRBJ1-2; a weak D match, TRBD1 (5 bases). V lost 4 bases and J 8 bases, leaving 17 bases between the germline ends. The CDR3 extends over 14 amino acids. Looked up from germline, CDR1 is MNHNS and CDR2 is SASEGT. In DNA form, the CDR3 reads TGTGCCAGCAGTGCGTGGGGCCAGTTGCGGGGCTACACCTTC. Amino acid sequence: CASSAWGQLRGYTF.

The V gene is TRBV11-3, the J gene TRBJ1-5; the D is unclear. Trimming left V 6 bases short and J 5 bases short, with 11 bases between. The CDR3 consists of 13 residues. The germline V gene has CDR1 SGHNT and CDR2 YENEEA. CDR3 in DNA: TGTGCCAGCAGTCTATTCGGGGATCAGCCCCAGCATTTT. This gives the protein CASSLFGDQPQHF.